These 2 T cell receptor beta chains share one sample of origin, sequenced in a study of CD8 T cells in ankylosing spondylitis. TCRdb re-derived calls from the 5' RACE reads in MiXCR, one entry per CDR3 protein. The table includes 250,000 or so distinct CDR3 sequences, under 30% detected once. Sequencing was performed on blood, either unsorted or a sorted T cell fraction (not recorded which). The receptor set was obtained from a male donor with ankylosing spondylitis or in good health (not recorded which).

A word on this clonotype: This may stem from a read error, because a much larger clone lies one nucleotide away. The CDR3 loop is CASSLGAGITDTKYF. In DNA form, the CDR3 reads TGTGCCAGCAGCTTAGGGGCCGGAATAACAGATACGAAGTATTTT. The V call is TRBV7-9, the J call TRBJ2-3, with D unresolved. The length of the CDR3 is 15 residues. Germline V CDR1 and CDR2: SEHNR, FQNEAQ (reference sequence).

This clonotype has ten or more counts. In DNA form, the CDR3 reads TGTGCCACCAGCAGACCCCGAACGGACAGGGCGAAAGATACGCAGTATTTT. It is translated as CATSRPRTDRAKDTQYF. The rearrangement links TRBV15 to TRBJ2-3; 8 nucleotides line up with TRBD1. CDR1 is LNHNV, CDR2 YYDKDF, per germline (reference sequence). V lost 2 bases to trimming and J lost 5 bases; unmatched junction nucleotides: 12. The CDR3 consists of 17 residues.